These 22 T cell receptor beta chains were all obtained from the same sample, sequenced in a study of OX40 agonist ivuxolimab in advanced cancers. Repertoires were generated with immunoSEQ multiplex PCR, while TCRdb's copy carries only in-frame clones and drops some. The table has 55,000 to 75,000 clones, roughly 85% seen once. This material consisted of CD4+ or CD8+ T cells sorted from blood, taken in a trial of the OX40 agonist ivuxolimab. These receptors all stem from an adult with an advanced solid tumor such as melanoma, head and neck, liver or kidney cancer.

The chain employs TRBV6-6 and TRBJ1-5; D not certain. The CDR3 loop spans 16 amino acids. V lost 7 bases and J lost 0, with 16 bases in between. Per germline, CDR1 MNHNY and CDR2 SVGAGI (reference sequence). CDR3 nucleotide sequence: TGTGCCAGCAACGGAGGCGTCTCATATAGCAATCAGCCCCAGCATTTT. This gives the protein CASNGGVSYSNQPQHF.

This sequence joins TRBV11-2 and TRBJ1-1, with 7 bases that match TRBD1. From germline, CDR1 is SGHAT and CDR2 FQNNGV. The CDR3 runs 15 residues. J was trimmed by 0 bases and V by 5 bases; bases with no gene match: 6. This CDR3 is CASSLGQDMNTEAFF. The CDR3 DNA reads TGTGCCAGCAGCCTTGGACAGGACATGAACACTGAAGCTTTCTTT.

The chain is built from TRBV7-3 and TRBJ1-5, with 8 positions matching TRBD1. CDR1 SGHTA and CDR2 FQGTGA come from the germline V gene. The CDR3 loop spans 17 amino acids. J lost 3 bases, V lost 10 bases, and 17 bases had no gene match. CDR3 region: CATLNEGQGVTNQPQHF. The CDR3 DNA reads as TGTGCCACCTTAAACGAAGGACAGGGAGTAACCAATCAGCCCCAGCATTTT. Looking up the rest from reference TRBV7-3 and TRBJ1-5 gives the full variable domain: GAGVSQTPSNKVTEKGKYVELRCDPISGHTALYWYRQSLGQGPEFLIYFQGTGAADDSGLPNDRFFAVRPEGSVSTLKIQRTERGDSAVYLCATLNEGQGVTNQPQHFGDGTRLSIL.

The chain employs TRBV29-1 and TRBJ1-1; 8 nucleotides align to TRBD1. The CDR3 covers 13 residues. Trimming cost V 1 base and J 6 bases; bases outside gene matches: 4. Germline V gives CDR1 SQVTM, CDR2 ANQGSEA. This CDR3 reads CSVEGSGGPEAFF. The CDR3 DNA reads as TGCAGCGTTGAAGGCTCAGGGGGCCCTGAAGCTTTCTTT.

The chain uses TRBV6-5 and TRBJ2-5; no clear D gene. The end of the DNA aligns better with TRBJ2-7, so the J call may be wrong. This CDR3 spans 14 amino acids. CDR1 is MNHEY and CDR2 is SVGAGI in the germline V gene. The CDR3 nucleotides read TGTGCCAGCCAGAAGGGTTGGACCAACTACGAGCAGTACTTC. This codes for CASQKGWTNYEQYF.

This rearrangement joins TRBV5-4 to TRBJ1-4, with D possibly being TRBD1 (6 bases). Trimming took 4 bases from V and 6 from J, leaving 22 bases between them. Germline V CDR1 and CDR2: SGHNT, YYREEE (reference sequence). This CDR3 spans 17 amino acids. CDR3 nucleotide sequence: TGTGCCAGCAGCCTGGGGGCAGGTCCCCTTAGGGATGAAAAACTGTTTTTT. Its protein is CASSLGAGPLRDEKLFF. Based on the CDR3 plus reference TRBV5-4 and TRBJ1-4, the full variable domain is ETGVTQSPTHLIKTRGQQVTLRCSSQSGHNTVSWYQQALGQGPQFIFQYYREEENGRGNFPPRFSGLQFPNYSSELNVNALELDDSALYLCASSLGAGPLRDEKLFFGSGTQLSVL.

J is TRBJ1-5 and V is TRBV30; 8 bases agree with TRBD1. The CDR3 contains 15 residues. The ends lost 3 bases at V and 0 bases at J; junction bases unmatched: 4. Germline V CDR1 and CDR2: GTSNPN, SVGIG (reference sequence). This chain's CDR3 is CAWSTGQASNQPQHF. In nucleotides, the CDR3 is TGTGCCTGGAGCACGGGACAGGCTAGCAATCAGCCCCAGCATTTT.

The rearrangement links TRBV18 to TRBJ1-1, with D perhaps TRBD1 (5 bases). CDR1 KGHSH and CDR2 LQKENI come from the germline V gene. The CDR3 length is 14 residues. The V end lost 1 base, the J end lost 4 bases, and 10 bases lay between the germline ends. The DNA for the CDR3 is TGTGCCAGCTCACCACAATCAGGGTTCACTGAAGCTTTCTTT. Protein sequence: CASSPQSGFTEAFF.

This sequence joins TRBV5-4 and TRBJ2-1, with 9 bases identical to TRBD2. This CDR3 has 15 amino acids. V was pared by 2 bases and J by 4 bases, with 4 bases of the junction left unmatched. The V gene's germline CDR1 is SGHNT and CDR2 YYREEE (reference sequence). The DNA for the CDR3 is TGTGCCAGCAGCTTCCCGCTAGCGGGATACAATGAGCAGTTCTTC. This sequence encodes CASSFPLAGYNEQFF.

The chain recombines TRBV19 with TRBJ1-3; TRBD1 is a possible D gene (5 bases). Trimming cost V 6 bases and J 0 bases, with 12 bases left between them. CDR3 length: 15 amino acids. Germline V lookup: CDR1 LNHDA, CDR2 SQIVND (reference sequence). CDR3 protein: CASRTTGGSGNTIYF. CDR3 DNA: TGTGCCAGTAGAACAACAGGCGGCTCTGGAAACACCATATATTTT.

This chain uses TRBV4-3 with TRBJ2-2; D is perhaps TRBD2 (5 bases). The V end was cut by 4 bases, the J end by 5 bases, with 14 bases between. Germline CDR1 and CDR2: LGHNA and YSLEER. The CDR3 spans 15 residues. The CDR3 region has the DNA TGCGCCAGCAGCCCGACGGACTTGGGGACCGGGGAGCTGTTTTTT. Translating gives CASSPTDLGTGELFF.

This clone has just one count. The chain combines TRBV9 with TRBJ2-1, with 13 bases lining up with TRBD2. Trimming removed 0 bases from V and 7 bases from J; junction bases left unmatched: 4. Germline CDR1 reads SGDLS; CDR2 reads YYNGEE. The CDR3 is 16 residues long. CDR3 DNA sequence: TGTGCCAGCAGCGTAGTACGGACTAGCGGGAGTAATGAGCAGTTCTTC. It encodes CASSVVRTSGSNEQFF.

Ten or more counts support this clone. The chain recombines TRBV30 with TRBJ1-5; D is perhaps TRBD1 (5 bases). This CDR3 contains 14 residues. Germline V gives CDR1 GTSNPN, CDR2 SVGIG (reference sequence). The germline V and J ends were trimmed by 2 bases and 0 bases, with 8 bases remaining between them. This CDR3 is CAWSSQVSNQPQHF. The CDR3 DNA reads as TGTGCCTGGAGTTCACAGGTTAGCAATCAGCCCCAGCATTTT.

This clone was seen once. This chain uses TRBV7-8 with TRBJ2-1; 16 nucleotides line up with TRBD2. Trimming removed 5 bases from V and 4 bases from J; junction bases left unmatched: 5. Germline V gene data show CDR1 as SGHVS and CDR2 as FQNEAQ. CDR3 length equals 17 residues. CDR3 amino acids: CASSPGLAGGLYNEQFF. The CDR3, as DNA: TGTGCCAGCAGCCCGGGACTAGCGGGAGGGTTATACAATGAGCAGTTCTTC. The full variable domain, rest sourced from reference TRBV7-8 and TRBJ2-1, is GAGVSQSPRYKVAKRGQDVALRCDPISGHVSLFWYQQALGQGPEFLTYFQNEAQLDKSGLPSDRFFAERPEGSVSTLKIQRTQQEDSAVYLCASSPGLAGGLYNEQFFGPGTRLTVL.

The chain employs TRBV6-6 and TRBJ2-1; D is undetermined. Germline V gene sequence: CDR1 MNHNY, CDR2 SVGAGI (reference sequence). V gave up 0 bases and J gave up 9 bases, with 3 bases separating them. This CDR3 is built from 11 residues. The CDR3 DNA reads as TGTGCCAGCAGTTACTCGGGTGAGCAGTTCTTC. Protein sequence: CASSYSGEQFF.

The CDR3 loop reads CASSFGTGGVNTEAFF. Here the CDR3 DNA reads TGCGCCAGCAGCTTCGGGACAGGGGGAGTGAACACTGAAGCTTTCTTT. J is TRBJ1-1 and V is TRBV5-1; TRBD1 matches 11 bases. Germline trimming cut 2 bases from V and 0 bases from J; bases unmatched to any gene: 3. Germline V gene lookup returns CDR1 SGHRS and CDR2 YFSETQ. The CDR3 extends over 16 amino acids. The entire variable domain, with the rest obtained from reference TRBV5-1 and TRBJ1-1, is as follows: KAGVTQTPRYLIKTRGQQVTLSCSPISGHRSVSWYQQTPGQGLQFLFEYFSETQRNKGNFPGRFSGRQFSNSRSEMNVSTLELGDSALYLCASSFGTGGVNTEAFFGQGTRLTVV.

V gene TRBV19 combines with J gene TRBJ1-6; no clear D gene. This CDR3 comprises 14 residues. The V end was cut by 0 bases, the J end by 9 bases, with 9 bases between. Germline V gene sequence: CDR1 LNHDA, CDR2 SQIVND (reference sequence). CDR3 sequence (DNA): TGTGCCAGTAGTATAGATCTACGGGGTTCACCCCTCCACTTT. Protein sequence: CASSIDLRGSPLHF.

This clone was seen once. This rearrangement joins TRBV9 to TRBJ2-1, with 14 nucleotides matching TRBD2. This CDR3 region has 17 residues. With 4 bases clipped from V and 11 bases from J, the junction kept 14 bases outside the gene matches. Germline CDR1 and CDR2: SGDLS and YYNGEE. The CDR3 protein is CASSISPVGLAGVQQFF. DNA of the CDR3: TGTGCCAGCAGCATCAGTCCCGTGGGACTAGCGGGGGTTCAGCAGTTCTTC.

The rearrangement joins TRBV5-1 to TRBJ2-3, with TRBD1 as a possible D gene (7 bases). Germline-derived CDR1 and CDR2 are SGHRS and YFSETQ. The CDR3 extends over 14 amino acids. V was trimmed by 4 bases and J by 4 bases, leaving 13 bases between them. CDR3 loop: CASSRQGEADTQYF. The CDR3 nucleotides read TGCGCCAGCAGCCGCCAGGGGGAGGCAGATACGCAGTATTTT.

This chain connects TRBV10-3 to TRBJ2-7; D gene ambiguous. V was pared by 3 bases and J by 7 bases, with 19 bases between. The CDR3 consists of 15 residues. From germline, CDR1 is ENHRY and CDR2 SYGVKD. The CDR3 loop is CAISERVRNYDEQYF. As DNA, the CDR3 is TGTGCCATCAGTGAAAGGGTAAGGAACTACGATGAGCAGTACTTC.

The CDR3 DNA is TGCAGCGCAGGGAGTTCAGAGACCCAGTACTTC. As protein: CSAGSSETQYF. The chain couples TRBV29-1 to TRBJ2-5, with D perhaps assigned TRBD1 or TRBD2 (5 bases each). Germline V lookup: CDR1 SQVTM, CDR2 ANQGSEA. V lost 7 bases and J 4 bases, leaving 10 bases between the germline ends. The CDR3 runs to 11 residues.

CDR3 bases: TGTGCCAGCAGCCCCCAGGGTAGGTACGAGCAGTACTTC. Translating it yields CASSPQGRYEQYF. The rearrangement joins TRBV11-3 to TRBJ2-7; the D gene is possibly TRBD1 (5 bases). V lost 5 bases and J 4 bases, leaving 12 bases between the germline ends. This CDR3 spans 13 amino acids. CDR1 and CDR2 from the germline V gene are SGHNT and YENEEA.